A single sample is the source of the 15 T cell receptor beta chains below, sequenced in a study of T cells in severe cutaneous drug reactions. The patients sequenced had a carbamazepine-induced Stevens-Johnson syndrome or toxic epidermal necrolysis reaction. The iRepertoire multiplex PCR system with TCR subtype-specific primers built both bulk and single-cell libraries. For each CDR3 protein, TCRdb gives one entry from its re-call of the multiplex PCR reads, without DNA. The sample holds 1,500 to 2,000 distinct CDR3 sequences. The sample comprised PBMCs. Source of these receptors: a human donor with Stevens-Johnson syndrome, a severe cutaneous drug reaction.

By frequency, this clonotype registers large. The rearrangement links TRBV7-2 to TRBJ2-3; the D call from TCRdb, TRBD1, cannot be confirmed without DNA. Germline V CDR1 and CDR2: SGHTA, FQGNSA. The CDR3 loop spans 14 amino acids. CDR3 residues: CASSLGGAVDTQYF.

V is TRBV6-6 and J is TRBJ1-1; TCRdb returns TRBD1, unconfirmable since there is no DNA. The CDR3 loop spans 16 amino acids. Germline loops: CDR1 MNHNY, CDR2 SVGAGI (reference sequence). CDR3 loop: CASSYSGPGWNTEAFF.

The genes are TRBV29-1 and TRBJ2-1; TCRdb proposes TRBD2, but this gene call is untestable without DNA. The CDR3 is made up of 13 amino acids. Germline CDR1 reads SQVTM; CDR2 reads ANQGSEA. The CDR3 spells CSVVRDYNNEQFF.

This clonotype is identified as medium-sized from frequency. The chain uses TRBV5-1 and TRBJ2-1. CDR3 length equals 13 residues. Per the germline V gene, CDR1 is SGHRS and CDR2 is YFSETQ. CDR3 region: CASTPSSYNEQFF.

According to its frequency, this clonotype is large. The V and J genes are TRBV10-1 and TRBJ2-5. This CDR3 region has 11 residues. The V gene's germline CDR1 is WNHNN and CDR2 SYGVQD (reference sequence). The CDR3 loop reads CASSEGETQYF.

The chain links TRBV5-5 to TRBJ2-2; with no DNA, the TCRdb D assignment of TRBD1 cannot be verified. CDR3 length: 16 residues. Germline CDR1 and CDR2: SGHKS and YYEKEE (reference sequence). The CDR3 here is CASSKPPDANTGELFF.

The CDR3 here is CASSLAGGGNQPQHF. The chain couples TRBV5-1 to TRBJ1-5; TCRdb designates TRBD1, a call that cannot be tested without DNA. The CDR3 contains 15 residues. Germline V CDR1 and CDR2: SGHRS, YFSETQ.

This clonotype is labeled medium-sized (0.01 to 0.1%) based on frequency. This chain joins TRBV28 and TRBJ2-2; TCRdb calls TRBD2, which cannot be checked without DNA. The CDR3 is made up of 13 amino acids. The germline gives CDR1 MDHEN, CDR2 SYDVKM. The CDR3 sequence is CASSRDYTGELFF. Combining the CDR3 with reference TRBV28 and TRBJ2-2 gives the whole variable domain DVKVTQSSRYLVKRTGEKVFLECVQDMDHENMFWYRQDPGLGLRLIYFSYDVKMKEKGDIPEGYSVSREKKERFSLILESASTNQTSMYLCASSRDYTGELFFGEGSRLTVL.

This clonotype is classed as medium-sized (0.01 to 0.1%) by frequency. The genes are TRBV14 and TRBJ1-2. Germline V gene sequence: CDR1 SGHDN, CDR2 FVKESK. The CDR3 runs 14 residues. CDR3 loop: CASSREIYSSGYTF.

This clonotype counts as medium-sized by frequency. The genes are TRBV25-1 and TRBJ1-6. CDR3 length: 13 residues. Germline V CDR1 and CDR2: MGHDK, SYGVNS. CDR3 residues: CASSEVNNSPLHF.

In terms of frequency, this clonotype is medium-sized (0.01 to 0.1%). Here the CDR3 reads CASSVSSTGEQFF. The chain is built from TRBV18 and TRBJ2-1; TCRdb's D gene call, TRBD1, goes unchecked for lack of DNA. The CDR3 extends over 13 amino acids. CDR1 is KGHSH, CDR2 LQKENI, per germline.

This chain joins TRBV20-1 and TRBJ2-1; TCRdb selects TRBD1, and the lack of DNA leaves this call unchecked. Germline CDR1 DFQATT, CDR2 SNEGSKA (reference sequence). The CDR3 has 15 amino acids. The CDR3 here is CSAGGLRTRFNEQFF.

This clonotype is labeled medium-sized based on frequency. CDR3 sequence: CASSGSVNTEAFF. The chain carries TRBV2 and TRBJ1-1. The CDR3 has 13 residues. CDR1 is SNHLY, CDR2 FYNNEI, per germline. Using reference TRBV2 and TRBJ1-1 for the parts outside the CDR3, the full variable domain is EPEVTQTPSHQVTQMGQEVILRCVPISNHLYFYWYRQILGQKVEFLVSFYNNEISEKSEIFDDQFSVERPDGSNFTLKIRSTKLEDSAMYFCASSGSVNTEAFFGQGTRLTVV.

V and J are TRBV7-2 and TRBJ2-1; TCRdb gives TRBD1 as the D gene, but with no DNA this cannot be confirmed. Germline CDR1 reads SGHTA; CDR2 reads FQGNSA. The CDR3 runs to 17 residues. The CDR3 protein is CASSLDRGTVPYNEQFF.

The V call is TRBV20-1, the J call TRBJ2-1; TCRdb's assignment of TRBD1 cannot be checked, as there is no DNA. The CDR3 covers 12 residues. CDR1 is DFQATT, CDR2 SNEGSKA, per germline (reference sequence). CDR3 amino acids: CSARDWGREQFF.